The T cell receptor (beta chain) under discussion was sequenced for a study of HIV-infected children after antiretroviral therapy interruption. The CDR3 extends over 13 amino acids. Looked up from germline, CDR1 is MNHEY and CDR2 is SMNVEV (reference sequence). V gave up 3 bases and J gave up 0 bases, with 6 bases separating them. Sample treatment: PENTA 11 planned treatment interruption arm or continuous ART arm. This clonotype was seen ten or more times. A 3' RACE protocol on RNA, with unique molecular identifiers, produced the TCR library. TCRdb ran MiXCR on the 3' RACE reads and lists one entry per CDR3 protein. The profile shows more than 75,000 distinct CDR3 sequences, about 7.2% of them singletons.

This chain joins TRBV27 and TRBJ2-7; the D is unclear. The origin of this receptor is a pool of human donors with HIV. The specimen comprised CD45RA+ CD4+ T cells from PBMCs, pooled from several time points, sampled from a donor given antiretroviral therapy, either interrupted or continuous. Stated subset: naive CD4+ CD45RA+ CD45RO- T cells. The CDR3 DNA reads TGTGCCAGCAGTTTTGCTATCTCCTACGAGCAGTACTTC. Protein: CASSFAISYEQYF.